One and the same sample provided the 32 T cell receptor beta chains below, sequenced in a study of PD-L1 blockade in urothelial cancer. TCRdb's copy holds only in-frame clones and misses some; the assay was immunoSEQ multiplex PCR. In the table there are 60,000 to 85,000 clones, roughly 90% of which are singletons. The sample consisted of PBMCs, taken around atezolizumab (anti-PD-L1) treatment. The receptors were gathered from a woman in her 70s with urothelial cancer.

This chain links TRBV19 with TRBJ2-7; D perhaps matches TRBD2 (6 bases). This CDR3 is 15 amino acids long. The ends were cut back, 4 bases at V and 0 bases at J, with 13 bases in the middle. In germline, CDR1 is LNHDA, CDR2 SQIVND (reference sequence). The CDR3 DNA reads as TGTGCCAGTAGTACTAGCGCTGGAAGCTCCTACGAGCAGTACTTC. Its protein product is CASSTSAGSSYEQYF.

The sample holds a few counts of this clone. J is TRBJ1-5 and V is TRBV6-5; D might be TRBD1 (6 bases). This CDR3 has 14 amino acids. Germline loops: CDR1 MNHEY, CDR2 SVGAGI. Trimming left V 5 bases short and J 4 bases short, with 12 bases between. In nucleotides, the CDR3 is TGTGCCAGCAGTCCCGGACAGACTAATCAGCCCCAGCATTTT. Protein: CASSPGQTNQPQHF.

V and J are TRBV29-1 and TRBJ2-1; D possibly corresponds to TRBD2 (7 bases). The germline gives CDR1 SQVTM, CDR2 ANQGSEA. V was clipped by 0 bases and J by 8 bases, with 17 bases between them. The length of the CDR3 is 15 residues. CDR3 protein: CSVEDRQGGAHEQFF. DNA for the CDR3: TGCAGCGTTGAAGACAGGCAAGGGGGGGCTCATGAGCAGTTCTTC.

The CDR3 nucleotides read TGTGCCATCAGTAATCCCGGGACAGGGGATGGCTACACCTTC. Its protein product is CAISNPGTGDGYTF. The rearrangement joins TRBV10-3 to TRBJ1-2, with 10 bases fitting TRBD1. V was pared by 5 bases and J by 6 bases, with 6 bases of the junction left unmatched. The germline V gene has CDR1 ENHRY and CDR2 SYGVKD. The CDR3 has 14 residues.

This clone has a handful of counts. The V gene is TRBV5-1, the J gene TRBJ1-4, with 8 bases aligning to TRBD1. After removal of 4 bases from V and 0 bases from J, the junction contained 5 bases not matched to a gene. The germline V gene has CDR1 SGHRS and CDR2 YFSETQ. The CDR3 has 16 residues. The CDR3 is CASSPGQGATNEKLFF. Here the CDR3 DNA reads TGCGCCAGCAGCCCCGGACAGGGTGCAACTAATGAAAAACTGTTTTTT.

This chain links TRBV2 with TRBJ2-5; 7 nucleotides agree with TRBD1. After removal of 8 bases from V and 0 bases from J, the junction contained 3 bases not matched to a gene. CDR1 and CDR2 (germline): SNHLY, FYNNEI. The CDR3 has 13 amino acids. CDR3 in amino acids: CASLQGYQETQYF. The CDR3 DNA is TGTGCCAGCCTACAGGGGTACCAAGAGACCCAGTACTTC.

This chain connects TRBV18 to TRBJ2-2, with 7 bases identical to TRBD2. V shed 2 bases, J shed 1 base, and the junction held 1 base outside the gene matches. Germline loops: CDR1 KGHSH, CDR2 LQKENI. CDR3 length: 15 amino acids. CDR3 protein: CASSPSGMNTGELFF. As DNA, the CDR3 is TGTGCCAGCTCACCAAGCGGGATGAACACCGGGGAGCTGTTTTTT.

This clone was counted a single time. CDR3 coding DNA: TGCGCCAGCAGCCAACGACTAGCGGGGGGCCCTGTGACCTACAATGAGCAGTTCTTC. Its translation is CASSQRLAGGPVTYNEQFF. The V gene is TRBV4-3, the J gene TRBJ2-1; TRBD2 aligns across 13 bases. V lost 2 bases, J lost 2 bases, and 9 bases stayed unmatched. The germline V gene encodes CDR1 LGHNA and CDR2 YSLEER. The CDR3 length is 19 residues.

The rearrangement uses TRBV4-3 and TRBJ1-3; weak D call: TRBD1 (5 bases). This CDR3 is 17 amino acids long. V was cut by 0 bases and J by 4 bases, with 16 bases left in between. The germline V gene encodes CDR1 LGHNA and CDR2 YSLEER. CDR3 coding DNA: TGCGCCAGCAGCCAAGATTCACTCCAGGGTCCCGGAAACACCATATATTTT. The encoded protein is CASSQDSLQGPGNTIYF.

This clone was recorded a few times. The CDR3 spells CASSGRSYGYTF. The CDR3 DNA reads as TGTGCCAGTAGTGGTCGGTCCTATGGCTACACCTTC. The chain combines TRBV19 with TRBJ1-2; D call uncertain. CDR3 size: 12 residues. V lost 5 bases to trimming and J lost 4 bases, with 8 bases between them. CDR1 and CDR2 from the germline V gene are LNHDA and SQIVND (reference sequence).

The rearrangement uses TRBV5-4 and TRBJ2-7; 7 nucleotides line up with TRBD1. The V and J ends lost 3 bases and 1 base, in that order; junction bases with no gene match: 4. The CDR3 loop spans 14 amino acids. Germline V CDR1 and CDR2: SGHNT, YYREEE (reference sequence). CDR3 sequence reads: CASSSGQRSYEQYF. The DNA for the CDR3 is TGTGCCAGCAGCTCGGGACAGCGTTCCTACGAGCAGTACTTC.

The chain carries TRBV19 and TRBJ2-1; possibly TRBD1 for D (5 bases). Germline CDR1 LNHDA, CDR2 SQIVND (reference sequence). CDR3 length: 15 amino acids. V was trimmed by 5 bases and J by 4 bases, leaving 15 bases between them. CDR3 sequence reads: CASSPDRNPYNEQFF. CDR3 bases: TGTGCCAGTAGTCCCGACAGAAACCCATACAATGAGCAGTTCTTC.

V usage is TRBV7-3 and J usage is TRBJ2-2; D might be TRBD2 (6 bases). The germline V gene encodes CDR1 SGHTA and CDR2 FQGTGA. Trimming pared 2 bases from V and 5 bases from J, leaving 12 bases between. The CDR3 has 15 amino acids. The CDR3 protein is CASSLAGSKTGELFF. In DNA form, the CDR3 reads TGTGCCAGCAGCTTAGCCGGGAGTAAAACCGGGGAGCTGTTTTTT.

DNA of the CDR3: TGTGCCAGCAGTTTGACGACGGGCACTGAAGCTTTCTTT. The encoded protein is CASSLTTGTEAFF. The J gene is TRBJ1-1, the V gene TRBV28; no definite D call. From germline, CDR1 is MDHEN and CDR2 SYDVKM. The CDR3 extends over 13 amino acids. V shed 3 bases and J shed 4 bases, with 9 bases lying between them.

The chain recombines TRBV29-1 with TRBJ1-1, with a weak D call TRBD1 (5 bases). The V gene lost 4 bases and the J gene lost 3 bases, with 9 bases spanning the gap. This CDR3 region has 12 residues. Germline CDR1 and CDR2: SQVTM and ANQGSEA. The CDR3 region is CSVVATDTEAFF. DNA for the CDR3: TGCAGCGTTGTTGCGACAGACACTGAAGCTTTCTTT.

This clone was detected only once. The J gene is TRBJ1-6, the V gene TRBV4-2; 8 nucleotides align to TRBD1. This CDR3 is built from 16 residues. The germline V gene has CDR1 LGHNA and CDR2 YNFKEQ. J was trimmed by 5 bases and V by 0 bases; bases with no gene match: 3. CDR3 in amino acids: CASSQEDRGNNSPLHF. The CDR3 DNA reads TGTGCCAGCAGCCAAGAAGACAGGGGAAATAATTCACCCCTCCACTTT.

This chain uses TRBV2 with TRBJ2-7; 8 bases are shared with TRBD1. The CDR3 extends over 15 amino acids. Per germline, CDR1 SNHLY and CDR2 FYNNEI. V trimming: 4 bases; J trimming: 8 bases; junction bases outside the gene matches: 13. The CDR3 bases are TGTGCCAGCAGTGGGCGACAGGGGCCCCTTAGGAAGCAGTACTTC. Amino acids: CASSGRQGPLRKQYF.

As concerns this clone: Other DNA sequences in this sample translate to the same CDR3. The rearrangement uses TRBV5-1 and TRBJ1-1, with a possible D match to TRBD1 (5 bases). V was trimmed by 4 bases and J by 2 bases, leaving 9 bases between them. In germline, CDR1 is SGHRS, CDR2 YFSETQ. There are 13 residues in the CDR3. In DNA form, the CDR3 reads TGCGCCAGCAGCCCTCAGGGAAACACTGAAGCTTTCTTT. This sequence encodes CASSPQGNTEAFF.

The chain links TRBV5-1 to TRBJ2-7; the match to TRBD1 covers 9 bases. This CDR3 contains 16 residues. Germline V gene sequence: CDR1 SGHRS, CDR2 YFSETQ. V lost 3 bases and J lost 1; bases outside the gene matches: 8. The CDR3 loop is CASSSLTGGLSYEQYF. The CDR3 nucleotides are TGCGCCAGCAGCTCGCTAACAGGGGGCCTATCCTACGAGCAGTACTTC.

The genes are TRBV27 and TRBJ2-7, with 9 bases fitting TRBD2. Germline values: CDR1 MNHEY, CDR2 SMNVEV (reference sequence). The CDR3 spans 16 residues. The ends lost 5 bases at V and 3 bases at J; junction bases unmatched: 11. CDR3 loop: CASSPRGSGSFYEQYF. CDR3 nucleotide sequence: TGTGCCAGCAGTCCCCGCGGTAGCGGGAGCTTCTACGAGCAGTACTTC.

The chain has TRBV18 and TRBJ2-7; TRBD1 might be the D (6 bases). Germline CDR1 KGHSH, CDR2 LQKENI. The CDR3 covers 15 residues. V lost 4 bases, J lost 3 bases, and 16 bases lay in between. CDR3 residues: CASSHGQPWDYEQYF. The CDR3 DNA reads TGTGCCAGCTCACACGGACAGCCCTGGGACTACGAGCAGTACTTC.

V is TRBV5-1 and J is TRBJ1-1; D remains ambiguous. The CDR3 sequence is 15 residues long. V lost 1 base and J 6 bases, leaving 16 bases between the germline ends. The germline CDR1 and CDR2 sequences are SGHRS and YFSETQ. CDR3 nucleotides: TGCGCCAGCAGCTTGCGCCCAACGGAGGGTTCTGAAGCTTTCTTT. Translated, it gives CASSLRPTEGSEAFF.

This chain connects TRBV4-1 to TRBJ2-5, with D perhaps matching TRBD1 (6 bases). The CDR3 covers 16 residues. Germline loops: CDR1 MGHRA, CDR2 YSYEKL. Between the trimmed V and J ends, which lost 4 bases and 5 bases, there was a span of 20 bases. The CDR3 is CASSPIITGSRETQYF. CDR3 bases: TGCGCCAGCAGCCCAATCATTACAGGGAGTAGGGAGACCCAGTACTTC.

The CDR3 DNA reads TGCGCCAGCAGCTTGTGGACTAGCGGGGGGGCCTCCAAAAACATTCAGTACTTC. Translated, it gives CASSLWTSGGASKNIQYF. The chain joins TRBV5-1 to TRBJ2-4, with 15 bases that match TRBD2. The germline V gene encodes CDR1 SGHRS and CDR2 YFSETQ. The CDR3 runs to 18 residues. The junction had 4 bases not matched to a gene; V was cut back by 1 base and J by 2 bases.

The rearrangement joins TRBV4-3 to TRBJ2-1; 10 bases map to TRBD1. Germline values: CDR1 LGHNA, CDR2 YSLEER. The junction had 5 bases not matched to a gene; V was cut back by 4 bases and J by 5 bases. The CDR3 sequence is 15 residues long. CDR3 sequence (DNA): TGCGCCAGCAGCCCCCGGGACAGGGGACACAATGAGCAGTTCTTC. Protein: CASSPRDRGHNEQFF.

The chain is built from TRBV7-8 and TRBJ2-6, with D perhaps matching TRBD1 (6 bases). This CDR3 has 16 amino acids. Trimming took off 5 bases at V and 2 bases at J, with 13 bases between the two ends. Germline CDR1 is SGHVS and CDR2 is FQNEAQ. As DNA, the CDR3 is TGTGCCAGCAGCCCGCTACAGGGAGCTGGGGCCAACGTCCTGACTTTC. The encoded protein is CASSPLQGAGANVLTF. Combining the CDR3 with reference TRBV7-8 and TRBJ2-6 gives the whole variable domain GAGVSQSPRYKVAKRGQDVALRCDPISGHVSLFWYQQALGQGPEFLTYFQNEAQLDKSGLPSDRFFAERPEGSVSTLKIQRTQQEDSAVYLCASSPLQGAGANVLTFGAGSRLTVL.

This clone was counted a single time. V and J are TRBV15 and TRBJ2-2; 8 bases line up with TRBD2. Germline V gene data show CDR1 as LNHNV and CDR2 as YYDKDF (reference sequence). Trimming cost V 0 bases and J 6 bases; bases outside gene matches: 6. The CDR3 is made up of 16 amino acids. This CDR3 reads CATSRDYGRASGELFF. In DNA form, the CDR3 reads TGTGCCACCAGCAGAGATTACGGGAGGGCCTCCGGGGAGCTGTTTTTT.

V and J are TRBV2 and TRBJ2-1, with TRBD2 identical over 8 bases. The CDR3 loop spans 15 amino acids. The germline gives CDR1 SNHLY, CDR2 FYNNEI. V was clipped by 4 bases and J by 9 bases; unmatched bases: 11. Written as DNA, the CDR3 is TGTGCCAGCAGTGGGGAAACCGGGACTAGTTCTGAGCAGTTCTTC. Amino acids: CASSGETGTSSEQFF.

This rearrangement joins TRBV7-2 to TRBJ2-7, with 7 bases identical to TRBD2. V gave up 1 base and J gave up 3 bases; unmatched junction bases: 6. CDR3 length: 15 residues. CDR1 and CDR2 (germline): SGHTA, FQGNSA. As DNA, the CDR3 is TGTGCCAGCAGCTTAGGCCCAGCGGGATACTACGAGCAGTACTTC. Translated, it gives CASSLGPAGYYEQYF.

This rearrangement joins TRBV18 to TRBJ2-2; 8 positions agree with TRBD1. Unmatched junction bases numbered 1, after V lost 3 bases and J lost 1 base. This CDR3 comprises 15 residues. Germline lookup yields CDR1 KGHSH and CDR2 LQKENI. CDR3 region: CASSPGQGNTGELFF. The CDR3 DNA follows: TGTGCCAGCTCACCCGGACAGGGGAACACCGGGGAGCTGTTTTTT. Full variable domain (remainder filled in from reference TRBV18 and TRBJ2-2): NAGVMQNPRHLVRRRGQEARLRCSPMKGHSHVYWYRQLPEEGLKFMVYLQKENIIDESGMPKERFSAEFPKEGPSILRIQQVVRGDSAAYFCASSPGQGNTGELFFGEGSRLTVL.

The chain uses TRBV5-5 and TRBJ2-7; the match to TRBD2 covers 8 bases. Germline trimming cut 3 bases from V and 2 bases from J; bases unmatched to any gene: 7. The CDR3 is 15 amino acids. Per germline, CDR1 SGHKS and CDR2 YYEKEE (reference sequence). This CDR3 is CASSSDPGLAYEQYF. The CDR3 nucleotides read TGTGCCAGCAGCTCCGACCCGGGACTAGCCTACGAGCAGTACTTC.

The chain recombines TRBV4-1 with TRBJ2-7; D may be TRBD1 (5 bases). Trimming removed 3 bases from V and 2 bases from J, with 14 bases in between. The V gene's germline CDR1 is MGHRA and CDR2 YSYEKL. The CDR3 has 15 amino acids. The DNA for the CDR3 is TGCGCCAGCAGCCACTCAGGGTCGCGGCCCTACGAGCAGTACTTC. This sequence encodes CASSHSGSRPYEQYF.